A single T cell receptor (beta chain) is shown here with its context. An input of about 0.5 to 1 ug of RNA was subjected to reverse transcription using random hexamers. An immunoSEQ multiplex PCR generated amplified TCR beta CDR3 products spanning 54 Vbeta and 13 Jbeta. MiXCR was run by TCRdb on the immunoSEQ multiplex PCR reads, yielding one entry per CDR3 protein. This table holds some 120,000 distinct CDR3 sequences, under 95% found once. CDR1 and CDR2 from the germline V gene are MNHEY and SMNVEV (reference sequence). The V and J ends lost 2 bases and 2 bases respectively, with 10 bases between them. CDR3 length: 14 amino acids. These data originate in a study of CD8 T cells in Susac syndrome. The patients serving as multiple sclerosis controls were treatment-naive. They had stable or active relapsing-remitting disease and fulfilled revised McDonald criteria.

The rearrangement uses TRBV27 and TRBJ2-7, with D maybe TRBD1 (5 bases). Source material: CD8+ T cells from PBMCs. The TCR was taken from a human donor with multiple sclerosis. In DNA form, the CDR3 reads TGTGCCAGCAGTTTACAGGGCGGTGCCTACGAGCAGTACTTC. It encodes CASSLQGGAYEQYF.